Listed below are T cell receptor beta chains from one sample, sequenced in a study of blood T cell repertoires in COVID-19. TCRdb keeps only in-frame clones here, not all; method: immunoSEQ multiplex PCR. The top ten clones hold over 10% of a sample with around 150,000 clones, around four fifths of them seen once. The sequencing input was PBMCs or T cells enriched from blood (not recorded which). All receptors come from a woman aged 60-70 years who had recovered from COVID-19. Each CDR3 is given with its conserved first and last residue. D genes are given only for firm matches. For some rows the clone size is stated as once, few or many, or as a class when expanded; others skip it.

clone_size j_call d_call v_call cdr3_aa cdr3_nt
- TRBJ1-1 - TRBV6-2/TRBV6-3 CASSYGPNTEAFF TGTGCCAGCAGTTACGGCCCGAACACTGAAGCTTTCTTT
- TRBJ2-7 TRBD1 TRBV7-9 CASSTYQDRVELYF TGTGCCAGCAGCACCTACCAGGACAGGGTGGAGTTGTACTTC
few TRBJ2-7 TRBD2 TRBV5-1 CASSWGTRQDEQYF TGCGCCAGCAGCTGGGGGACTAGACAGGACGAGCAGTACTTC
- TRBJ2-4 TRBD1 TRBV2 CASARQGNIQYF TGTGCCAGCGCTCGACAGGGAAACATTCAGTACTTC
- TRBJ1-5 - TRBV5-1 CASSRNSGEGQPQHF TGCGCCAGCAGTCGGAATTCAGGGGAGGGCCAGCCCCAGCATTTT
- TRBJ2-1 - TRBV5-6 CASSSRDFEYEQFF TGTGCCAGCAGCTCCCGGGACTTTGAATATGAGCAGTTCTTC
- TRBJ2-1 TRBD1 TRBV19 CASSRWTGSSYNEQFF TGTGCCAGTAGTCGATGGACAGGGAGCTCCTACAATGAGCAGTTCTTC
- TRBJ1-1 TRBD1 TRBV5-4 CASSWGQTNTEAFF TGTGCCAGCAGCTGGGGACAGACGAACACTGAAGCTTTCTTT
- TRBJ1-2 - TRBV30 CAWSGRVAYGYTF TGTGCCTGGAGTGGGAGGGTGGCCTATGGCTACACCTTC
- TRBJ1-4 - TRBV10-3 CAIRDSPNEKLFF TGTGCCATCAGGGACAGCCCGAATGAAAAACTGTTTTTT
- TRBJ1-4 - TRBV4-2 CASSQDLGGTNEKLFF TGTGCCAGCAGCCAAGATCTGGGAGGGACTAATGAAAAACTGTTTTTT
- TRBJ2-6 - TRBV5-1 CASSEDSGANVLTF TGCGCCAGCAGCGAGGACAGTGGGGCCAACGTCCTGACTTTC
- TRBJ1-3 - TRBV30 CAWSVTGSGNTIYF TGTGCCTGGAGTGTAACAGGGAGTGGAAACACCATATATTTT
- TRBJ1-2 TRBD1 TRBV11-1 CASSLDRDRDYYGYTF TGTGCCAGCAGCTTAGACCGGGACAGGGACTACTATGGCTACACCTTC
- TRBJ2-7 - TRBV6-5 CASTGGSYEQYF TGTGCCAGCACCGGGGGATCCTACGAGCAGTACTTC
- TRBJ2-3 - TRBV7-2 CASRSPGLSTDTQYF TGTGCCAGCAGATCTCCGGGACTGTCCACAGATACGCAGTATTTT
- TRBJ1-4 TRBD1 TRBV5-1 CASSLAGTGGNEKLFF TGCGCCAGCAGCTTGGCCGGGACAGGGGGAAATGAAAAACTGTTTTTT
- TRBJ2-2 TRBD2 TRBV5-8 CASSFGRGTGELFF TGTGCCAGCAGCTTCGGGAGGGGAACCGGGGAGCTGTTTTTT
- TRBJ2-2 - TRBV5-1 CASSLFQGGDTGELFF TGCGCCAGCAGCTTGTTCCAGGGTGGAGACACCGGGGAGCTGTTTTTT
- TRBJ2-6 - TRBV18 CASSPRGGARAASGANVLTF TGTGCCAGCTCACCGCGGGGCGGAGCCCGGGCGGCATCTGGGGCCAACGTCCTGACTTTC
few TRBJ2-5 - TRBV2 CASSDNRDQETQYF TGTGCCAGCAGTGACAACAGGGACCAAGAGACCCAGTACTTC
- TRBJ1-2 - TRBV7-9 CASSLERGSENGYTF TGTGCCAGCAGCCTAGAGCGGGGATCAGAGAATGGCTACACCTTC
- TRBJ1-1 - TRBV19 CASKVQANTEAFF TGTGCCAGTAAGGTTCAGGCGAACACTGAAGCTTTCTTT
once TRBJ1-1 TRBD1 TRBV11-2 CASSLQGASTEAFF TGTGCCAGCAGCTTACAGGGGGCTAGCACTGAAGCTTTCTTT
- TRBJ1-1 - TRBV3-1/TRBV3-2 CASSELPMNTEAFF TGTGCCAGCAGCGAGTTGCCGATGAACACTGAAGCTTTCTTT
- TRBJ1-2 - TRBV3-1/TRBV3-2 CASSHTTGLFRGYTF TGTGCCAGCAGCCATACGACAGGCTTGTTTCGTGGCTACACCTTC
- TRBJ1-1 - TRBV19 CASNNRISTEAFF TGTGCCAGTAATAACAGAATTTCTACTGAAGCTTTCTTT
- TRBJ1-1 - TRBV6-4 CASSPPGWGRNTEAFF TGTGCCAGCAGTCCCCCGGGATGGGGTAGGAACACTGAAGCTTTCTTT
- TRBJ1-2 TRBD1 TRBV6-1 CASSEARISRGVGYTF TGTGCCAGCAGTGAAGCGCGTATTAGCAGGGGGGTTGGCTACACCTTC
- TRBJ2-1 - TRBV9 CASSAQAGASYNEQFF TGTGCCAGCAGCGCCCAAGCGGGTGCTTCCTACAATGAGCAGTTCTTC
- TRBJ1-5 - TRBV19 CASSTQQGSNQPQHF TGTGCCAGTAGTACCCAACAGGGTAGCAATCAGCCCCAGCATTTT
- TRBJ2-1 - TRBV12-3/TRBV12-4 CASSLALYNEQFF TGTGCCAGCAGCCTAGCCCTCTACAATGAGCAGTTCTTC
few TRBJ1-2 TRBD1 TRBV3-1/TRBV3-2 CASSPQGKYGYTF TGTGCCAGCAGCCCACAGGGGAAATATGGCTACACCTTC
once TRBJ1-1 - TRBV27 CASSLRPRLGTEAFF TGTGCCAGCAGTCTAAGACCCCGGCTAGGCACTGAAGCTTTCTTT
- TRBJ2-3 TRBD1 TRBV27 CASRLDRADTQYF TGTGCCAGCAGGTTGGACAGGGCGGATACGCAGTATTTT
- TRBJ1-6 TRBD1 TRBV28 CATSIGQGAGSYNSPLHF TGTGCCACTTCGATAGGACAGGGGGCGGGCTCCTATAATTCACCCCTCCACTTT
- TRBJ2-7 - TRBV2 CASSVSTYEQYF TGTGCCAGCAGTGTAAGCACCTACGAGCAGTACTTC
- TRBJ2-1 - TRBV27 CASSSTGLSSYNEQFF TGTGCCAGCAGTTCGACAGGATTGAGCTCCTACAATGAGCAGTTCTTC
- TRBJ2-5 TRBD1 TRBV4-2 CASSLNRQGAETQYF TGTGCCAGCAGCCTTAACCGACAGGGAGCTGAGACCCAGTACTTC
- TRBJ2-7 TRBD2 TRBV7-2 CASRQRGILYEQYF TGTGCCAGCAGACAGCGGGGGATACTCTACGAGCAGTACTTC
once TRBJ1-1 - TRBV27 CASTRSGNTEAFF TGTGCCAGCACCCGTTCAGGGAACACTGAAGCTTTCTTT
- TRBJ2-3 - TRBV3-1/TRBV3-2 CASSQALGTDTQYF TGTGCCAGCAGCCAAGCCCTCGGGACAGATACGCAGTATTTT
- TRBJ1-6 TRBD1 TRBV10-3 CAVGQGNSPLHF TGTGCCGTTGGACAGGGGAATTCACCCCTCCACTTT
- TRBJ1-6 - TRBV3-1/TRBV3-2 CASNRPNSPLHF TGTGCCAGCAACAGGCCTAATTCACCCCTCCACTTT
- TRBJ2-6 TRBD2 TRBV19 CASTSGGVGANVLTF TGTGCCAGTACCTCGGGAGGGGTCGGGGCCAACGTCCTGACTTTC
- TRBJ2-7 TRBD1 TRBV18 CASSPPGTGSHEQYF TGTGCCAGCTCACCTCCCGGGACAGGGTCCCACGAGCAGTACTTC
- TRBJ1-5 - TRBV28 CASSLLLYSNQPQHF TGTGCCAGCAGTTTATTACTCTATAGCAATCAGCCCCAGCATTTT
- TRBJ2-3 - TRBV11-3 CASSPMGRTDTQYF TGTGCCAGCAGCCCTATGGGCCGCACAGATACGCAGTATTTT
- TRBJ1-1 - TRBV5-1 CASSLGVTPGTEAFF TGCGCCAGCAGCTTGGGGGTGACCCCAGGAACTGAAGCTTTCTTT
- TRBJ1-1 TRBD1 TRBV5-1 CASSLATGQSREAFF TGCGCCAGCAGCTTGGCCACGGGACAGTCCCGTGAAGCTTTCTTT
- TRBJ2-3 TRBD2 TRBV5-1 CASNGLAGTDTQYF TGCGCCAGCAACGGACTAGCAGGGACAGATACGCAGTATTTT
few TRBJ2-7 TRBD2 TRBV27 CASRLGTTSYEQYF TGTGCCAGCAGACTAGGGACTACTTCCTACGAGCAGTACTTC
- TRBJ1-2 TRBD1 TRBV20-1 CSASKGQPESGYTF TGCAGTGCTAGTAAGGGACAGCCCGAGAGTGGCTACACCTTC